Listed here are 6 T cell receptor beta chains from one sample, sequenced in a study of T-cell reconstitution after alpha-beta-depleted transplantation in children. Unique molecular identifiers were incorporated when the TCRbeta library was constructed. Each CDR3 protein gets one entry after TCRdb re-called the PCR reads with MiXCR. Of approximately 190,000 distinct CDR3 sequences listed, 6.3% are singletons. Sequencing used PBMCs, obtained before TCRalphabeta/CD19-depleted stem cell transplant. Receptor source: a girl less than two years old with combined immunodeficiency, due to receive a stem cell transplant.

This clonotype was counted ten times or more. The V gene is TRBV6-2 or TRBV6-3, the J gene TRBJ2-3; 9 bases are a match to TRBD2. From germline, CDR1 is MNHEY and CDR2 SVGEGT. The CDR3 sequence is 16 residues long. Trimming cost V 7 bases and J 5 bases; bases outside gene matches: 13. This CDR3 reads CASNPFEGLAIDTQYF. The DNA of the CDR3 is TGTGCCAGCAACCCTTTCGAGGGACTAGCAATAGATACGCAGTATTTT.

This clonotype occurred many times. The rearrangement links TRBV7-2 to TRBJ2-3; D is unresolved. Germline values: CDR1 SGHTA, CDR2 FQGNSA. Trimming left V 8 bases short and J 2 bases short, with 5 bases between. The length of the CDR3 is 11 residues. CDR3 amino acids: CASGVTDTQYF. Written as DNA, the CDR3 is TGTGCCAGCGGCGTCACAGATACGCAGTATTTT.

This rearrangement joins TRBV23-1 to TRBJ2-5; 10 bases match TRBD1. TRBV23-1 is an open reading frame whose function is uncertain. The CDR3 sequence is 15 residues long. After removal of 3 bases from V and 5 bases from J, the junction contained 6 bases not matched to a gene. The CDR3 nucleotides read TGCGCCAGCAGTCAGAAAGGGACAGGGGTGGAGACCCAGTACTTC. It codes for CASSQKGTGVETQYF.

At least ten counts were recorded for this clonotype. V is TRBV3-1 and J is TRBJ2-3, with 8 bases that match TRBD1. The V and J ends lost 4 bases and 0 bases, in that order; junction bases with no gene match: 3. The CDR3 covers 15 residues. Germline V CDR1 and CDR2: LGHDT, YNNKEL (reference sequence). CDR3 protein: CASSLRTGSTDTQYF. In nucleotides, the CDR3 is TGTGCCAGCAGCCTTAGGACAGGGAGCACAGATACGCAGTATTTT.

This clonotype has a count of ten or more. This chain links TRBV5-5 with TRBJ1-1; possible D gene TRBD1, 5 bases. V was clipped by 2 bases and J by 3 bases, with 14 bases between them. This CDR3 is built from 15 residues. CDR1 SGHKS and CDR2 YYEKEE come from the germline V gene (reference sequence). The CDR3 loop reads CASSFSGAEDTEAFF. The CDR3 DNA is TGTGCCAGCAGCTTTTCCGGGGCGGAGGACACTGAAGCTTTCTTT.

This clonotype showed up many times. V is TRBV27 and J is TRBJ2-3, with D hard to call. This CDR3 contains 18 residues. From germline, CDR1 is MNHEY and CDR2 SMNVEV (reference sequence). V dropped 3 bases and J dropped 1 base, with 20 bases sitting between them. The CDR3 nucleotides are TGTGCCAGCAGTTTCCGCAGACACCGATACCTTGGCACAGATACGCAGTATTTT. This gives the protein CASSFRRHRYLGTDTQYF.